Below, 32 T cell receptor beta chains from the same sample are listed, as sequenced in a study of blood T cell repertoires in COVID-19. The protocol was immunoSEQ multiplex PCR, while the TCRdb copy is restricted to in-frame clones and leaves out a portion. The data contain roughly 150,000 clones, approximately 90% of them seen just once; the ten biggest clones take up 5% to 6%. Sequenced material: peripheral blood. All receptors derive from a human donor in a cohort sampled during active COVID-19.

V gene TRBV19 combines with J gene TRBJ2-2; 7 bases line up with TRBD1. J lost 1 base, V lost 4 bases, and 9 bases had no gene match. Germline V gives CDR1 LNHDA, CDR2 SQIVND (reference sequence). CDR3 size: 17 residues. CDR3: CASSRTGPLVNTGELFF. The CDR3 DNA reads as TGTGCCAGTAGTAGGACAGGCCCCCTTGTGAACACCGGGGAGCTGTTTTTT.

The sample holds one count of this clone. The chain carries TRBV9 and TRBJ2-7, with no clear D. V was shortened by 0 bases and J by 2 bases, with 6 bases between the two germline ends. Germline-derived CDR1 and CDR2 are SGDLS and YYNGEE. CDR3 size: 13 residues. CDR3 loop: CASSVAPAYEQYF. CDR3 in DNA: TGTGCCAGCAGCGTAGCCCCCGCCTACGAGCAGTACTTC.

This clone was counted only a few times. The chain links TRBV27 to TRBJ1-2; D is unclear. CDR3 length equals 13 residues. Germline V gene sequence: CDR1 MNHEY, CDR2 SMNVEV (reference sequence). V lost 4 bases and J 3 bases, leaving 9 bases between the germline ends. CDR3 bases: TGTGCCAGCAGTTCAAGGGAGGACTATGGCTACACCTTC. Residues: CASSSREDYGYTF.

CDR3 in DNA: TGTGCCAGCAGTTACTCTGTCCCGGGAAGACTGTTTTTT. Its translation: CASSYSVPGRLFF. The chain is built from TRBV6-5 and TRBJ1-4; unclear D gene. Germline V gene sequence: CDR1 MNHEY, CDR2 SVGAGI. The CDR3 is made up of 13 amino acids. Trimming stripped 0 bases from V and 13 bases from J, with 12 bases between.

V usage is TRBV11-3 and J usage is TRBJ1-6; D unresolved. From germline, CDR1 is SGHNT and CDR2 YENEEA. V dropped 1 base and J dropped 0 bases, with 4 bases sitting between them. This CDR3 region has 15 residues. The CDR3 DNA reads TGTGCCAGCAGCTTAGGGAGCTCCTATAATTCACCCCTCCACTTT. This sequence encodes CASSLGSSYNSPLHF.

The V gene is TRBV30, the J gene TRBJ2-7; TRBD2 matches 10 bases. The trim removed 7 bases at V and 3 bases at J, leaving 6 bases unmatched. Germline V gives CDR1 GTSNPN, CDR2 SVGIG (reference sequence). This CDR3 contains 13 residues. CDR3 protein: CALEREGLYEQYF. In DNA form, the CDR3 reads TGTGCCTTGGAGCGGGAGGGCCTCTACGAGCAGTACTTC.

The chain employs TRBV19 and TRBJ2-7, with 9 positions matching TRBD2. The ends lost 4 bases at V and 6 bases at J; junction bases unmatched: 7. The V gene's germline CDR1 is LNHDA and CDR2 SQIVND (reference sequence). This CDR3 region has 14 residues. Here the CDR3 DNA reads TGTGCCAGTAGTAGCGGCGGGGGGGCTCCCGAGCAGTACTTC. Translating gives CASSSGGGAPEQYF.

V gene TRBV5-1 combines with J gene TRBJ2-1, with TRBD2 identical over 15 bases. Losses at the gene ends were 4 bases for V and 0 bases for J; bases not matched to a gene: 14. Germline CDR1 reads SGHRS; CDR2 reads YFSETQ. This CDR3 contains 21 residues. The CDR3 DNA is TGCGCCAGCAGCGTCTCCATCACCGGGACTAGCGGGGGGAGCTCCTACAATGAGCAGTTCTTC. Its translation is CASSVSITGTSGGSSYNEQFF.

The gene calls are TRBV6-5 and TRBJ2-7, with 9 bases lining up with TRBD2. V dropped 0 bases and J dropped 3; count of bases not matched to a gene: 6. The CDR3 extends over 16 amino acids. Germline V gives CDR1 MNHEY, CDR2 SVGAGI. CDR3 region: CASSYSTLAGSYEQYF. CDR3 nucleotides: TGTGCCAGCAGTTACTCGACTCTAGCGGGGAGCTACGAGCAGTACTTC.

The chain is built from TRBV2 and TRBJ2-2, with 11 bases identical to TRBD2. Germline V lookup: CDR1 SNHLY, CDR2 FYNNEI. V was pared by 7 bases and J by 5 bases, with 9 bases of the junction left unmatched. The CDR3 totals 16 residues. The CDR3 DNA sequence: TGTGCCAGCACCGGGCTAGCGGGAGGCCCTACCGGGGAGCTGTTTTTT. Its protein product is CASTGLAGGPTGELFF.

J is TRBJ1-1 and V is TRBV9, with D possibly TRBD1 on 6 matching bases. The germline gives CDR1 SGDLS, CDR2 YYNGEE. Trimming left V 3 bases short and J 5 bases short, with 14 bases between. The CDR3 covers 14 residues. The CDR3 reads CASSARGGRTEAFF. The CDR3 DNA sequence: TGTGCCAGCAGCGCCCGGGGGGGCCGGACTGAAGCTTTCTTT. Looking up the rest from reference TRBV9 and TRBJ1-1 gives the full variable domain: DSGVTQTPKHLITATGQRVTLRCSPRSGDLSVYWYQQSLDQGLQFLIQYYNGEERAKGNILERFSAQQFPDLHSELNLSSLELGDSALYFCASSARGGRTEAFFGQGTRLTVV.

Only one count was recorded for this clone. In DNA form, the CDR3 reads TGTGCCAGCAGCTTAGTTGGGCGGAGGGACAATGAGCAGTTCTTC. It yields the protein CASSLVGRRDNEQFF. V gene TRBV7-9 combines with J gene TRBJ2-1, with TRBD2 as a possible D gene (6 bases). Germline V gene sequence: CDR1 SEHNR, CDR2 FQNEAQ (reference sequence). This CDR3 has 15 residues. V was trimmed by 1 base and J by 5 bases, leaving 12 bases between them.

The chain has TRBV28 and TRBJ2-1, with D possibly being TRBD2 (6 bases). Trimming removed 5 bases at V and 10 bases at J, with 15 bases between. Looked up from germline, CDR1 is MDHEN and CDR2 is SYDVKM. The CDR3 spans 13 residues. The CDR3 is CASSTTGTWEQFF. In nucleotides, the CDR3 is TGTGCCAGCAGTACGACCGGGACTTGGGAGCAGTTCTTC.

This clone occurred a few times. The chain has TRBV7-8 and TRBJ2-7; 10 bases map to TRBD2. The CDR3 length is 14 residues. Germline V lookup: CDR1 SGHVS, CDR2 FQNEAQ. Trimming cost V 5 bases and J 5 bases; bases outside gene matches: 6. The CDR3 bases are TGTGCCAGCAGCCCCTTAGCGGGAGGTAACGAGCAGTACTTC. This sequence encodes CASSPLAGGNEQYF. Based on the CDR3 plus reference TRBV7-8 and TRBJ2-7, the full variable domain is GAGVSQSPRYKVAKRGQDVALRCDPISGHVSLFWYQQALGQGPEFLTYFQNEAQLDKSGLPSDRFFAERPEGSVSTLKIQRTQQEDSAVYLCASSPLAGGNEQYFGPGTRLTVT.

The chain carries TRBV6-2 or TRBV6-3 and TRBJ1-2; D is unresolved. From germline, CDR1 is MNHEY and CDR2 SVGEGT. V shed 2 bases and J shed 6 bases, with 13 bases lying between them. The CDR3 has 14 residues. This CDR3 reads CASSYPLRSNGYTF. CDR3 in DNA: TGTGCCAGCAGTTACCCCCTCCGTAGCAATGGCTACACCTTC.

The chain carries TRBV19 and TRBJ2-7; TRBD2 agrees at 11 bases. Germline V gives CDR1 LNHDA, CDR2 SQIVND (reference sequence). The CDR3 sequence is 18 residues long. Unmatched junction bases numbered 11, after V lost 4 bases and J lost 0 bases. CDR3 nucleotide sequence: TGTGCCAGTAGTACCTCCCCCATAGCGGGGGGGAGCTCCTACGAGCAGTACTTC. Encoded protein: CASSTSPIAGGSSYEQYF.

The rearrangement uses TRBV19 and TRBJ1-5, with D maybe TRBD1 (6 bases). CDR1 and CDR2 from the germline V gene are LNHDA and SQIVND (reference sequence). V was pared by 3 bases and J by 11 bases, with 11 bases between. The CDR3 has 12 amino acids. CDR3 in DNA: TGTGCCAGTAGTATTGGGGACAAGGCCCAGCATTTT. Its protein product is CASSIGDKAQHF.

This clone showed up just once. This chain connects TRBV5-1 to TRBJ2-1, with TRBD2 matching 10 bases. Unmatched junction bases numbered 12, after V lost 3 bases and J lost 6 bases. Germline CDR1 SGHRS, CDR2 YFSETQ. This CDR3 contains 17 residues. The CDR3, as DNA: TGCGCCAGCAGCTACCAAGGAGGTAGCGGGAGGACCAATGAGCAGTTCTTC. It is translated as CASSYQGGSGRTNEQFF.

This chain links TRBV30 with TRBJ2-7; the match to TRBD1 covers 7 bases. This CDR3 is 14 amino acids long. V lost 1 base and J lost 0; bases outside the gene matches: 3. Per germline, CDR1 GTSNPN and CDR2 SVGIG (reference sequence). The CDR3 nucleotides read TGTGCCTGGAGTGCGGGACAGCCCTCCTACGAGCAGTACTTC. This translates into CAWSAGQPSYEQYF.

This chain joins TRBV6-1 and TRBJ2-7; 12 bases agree with TRBD1. V shed 2 bases and J 5 bases; nucleotides not matched to a gene: 4. Germline V lookup: CDR1 MNHNS, CDR2 SASEGT. CDR3 length: 15 amino acids. CDR3 sequence (DNA): TGTGCCAGCAGTGAACCGGGACAGGGGGCCCACGAGCAGTACTTC. Its translation: CASSEPGQGAHEQYF.

The chain links TRBV27 to TRBJ1-1; possibly TRBD1 for D (5 bases). V was trimmed by 0 bases and J by 0 bases, leaving 14 bases between them. Per germline, CDR1 MNHEY and CDR2 SMNVEV (reference sequence). The CDR3 is made up of 17 amino acids. In DNA form, the CDR3 reads TGTGCCAGCAGTTTATCACCAAGGGGAAGCATGAACACTGAAGCTTTCTTT. Its protein is CASSLSPRGSMNTEAFF.

The rearrangement joins TRBV7-8 to TRBJ1-4; the match to TRBD1 covers 7 bases. Germline CDR1 is SGHVS and CDR2 is FQNEAQ. J gave up 8 bases and V 4 bases, and 4 bases lay outside the gene matches. The length of the CDR3 is 13 residues. CDR3 amino acids: CASSSHRGEKLFF. In DNA form, the CDR3 reads TGTGCCAGCAGCTCTCACAGGGGAGAAAAACTGTTTTTT. Based on the CDR3 plus reference TRBV7-8 and TRBJ1-4, the full variable domain is GAGVSQSPRYKVAKRGQDVALRCDPISGHVSLFWYQQALGQGPEFLTYFQNEAQLDKSGLPSDRFFAERPEGSVSTLKIQRTQQEDSAVYLCASSSHRGEKLFFGSGTQLSVL.

This chain uses TRBV6-5 with TRBJ2-1; 7 bases match TRBD2. The CDR3 spans 15 residues. Germline V gene data show CDR1 as MNHEY and CDR2 as SVGAGI. J was trimmed by 10 bases and V by 6 bases; bases with no gene match: 15. This chain's CDR3 is CASSPRGEWRSEQFF. Here the CDR3 DNA reads TGTGCCAGCAGCCCCCGGGGGGAATGGAGGTCGGAGCAGTTCTTC.

In this sample, this clone turned up a few times. The rearrangement uses TRBV10-1 and TRBJ1-1; no firm D call. The CDR3 is 12 residues long. V was cut by 5 bases and J by 4 bases, with 8 bases left in between. CDR1 and CDR2 from the germline V gene are WNHNN and SYGVQD (reference sequence). In nucleotides, the CDR3 is TGCGCCAGCAGTAGCCGGGGCACTGAAGCTTTCTTT. Its protein product is CASSSRGTEAFF.

The rearrangement links TRBV5-5 to TRBJ1-6; D remains unclear. Germline V lookup: CDR1 SGHKS, CDR2 YYEKEE (reference sequence). This CDR3 spans 14 amino acids. V lost 2 bases, J lost 7 bases, and 10 bases lay in between. The CDR3 DNA reads as TGTGCCAGCAGCTTACGGACTTCCAATTCACCCCTCCACTTT. This gives the protein CASSLRTSNSPLHF. The whole variable domain, filled in from reference TRBV5-5 and TRBJ1-6, reads DAGVTQSPTHLIKTRGQQVTLRCSPISGHKSVSWYQQVLGQGPQFIFQYYEKEERGRGNFPDRFSARQFPNYSSELNVNALLLGDSALYLCASSLRTSNSPLHFGNGTRLTVT.

The gene calls are TRBV19 and TRBJ2-3, with D unresolved. Trimming stripped 5 bases from V and 2 bases from J, with 11 bases between. This CDR3 has 14 residues. In germline, CDR1 is LNHDA, CDR2 SQIVND (reference sequence). The CDR3 here is CASSYAVHTDTQYF. The CDR3, as DNA: TGTGCCAGTAGTTATGCGGTACACACAGATACGCAGTATTTT. Using reference TRBV19 and TRBJ2-3 for the parts outside the CDR3, the full variable domain is DGGITQSPKYLFRKEGQNVTLSCEQNLNHDAMYWYRQDPGQGLRLIYYSQIVNDFQKGDIAEGYSVSREKKESFPLTVTSAQKNPTAFYLCASSYAVHTDTQYFGPGTRLTVL.

The rearrangement joins TRBV5-4 to TRBJ1-2; 7 bases map to TRBD1. This CDR3 region has 16 residues. The germline V gene has CDR1 SGHNT and CDR2 YYREEE (reference sequence). After removal of 2 bases from V and 4 bases from J, the junction contained 11 bases not matched to a gene. This CDR3 is CASSFRTGAPPYGYTF. The CDR3 DNA follows: TGTGCCAGCAGCTTCCGGACAGGCGCCCCGCCCTATGGCTACACCTTC.

V is TRBV19 and J is TRBJ1-5, with TRBD1 matching 9 bases. CDR3 length equals 14 residues. The germline gives CDR1 LNHDA, CDR2 SQIVND (reference sequence). V lost 6 bases, J lost 6 bases, and 6 bases stayed unmatched. The CDR3 nucleotides are TGTGCCAGTAGCCCGACAGGGGGAAGTCAGCCCCAGCATTTT. Translation gives CASSPTGGSQPQHF. Full variable domain (outside the CDR3, taken from reference TRBV19 and TRBJ1-5): DGGITQSPKYLFRKEGQNVTLSCEQNLNHDAMYWYRQDPGQGLRLIYYSQIVNDFQKGDIAEGYSVSREKKESFPLTVTSAQKNPTAFYLCASSPTGGSQPQHFGDGTRLSIL.

There are a few counts of this clone. The chain has TRBV29-1 and TRBJ1-3; TRBD1 is a possible D gene (6 bases). The germline V gene encodes CDR1 SQVTM and CDR2 ANQGSEA. CDR3 length: 15 residues. The V end was cut by 6 bases, the J end by 3 bases, with 18 bases between. Here the CDR3 reads CSVATDRTYGNTIYF. Written as DNA, the CDR3 is TGCAGCGTCGCCACAGACAGGACATATGGAAACACCATATATTTT.

This clone was detected only a few times. V and J are TRBV28 and TRBJ1-2; weak D call: TRBD1 (5 bases). The CDR3 sequence is 12 residues long. V was trimmed by 4 bases and J by 8 bases, leaving 11 bases between them. Germline CDR1 and CDR2: MDHEN and SYDVKM. The CDR3 region is CASSSPTEGYTF. The CDR3 DNA is TGTGCCAGCAGTTCCCCGACAGAGGGCTACACCTTC.

The chain carries TRBV11-2 and TRBJ2-1, with 10 positions matching TRBD2. The CDR3 extends over 18 amino acids. Trimming removed 0 bases from V and 9 bases from J; junction bases left unmatched: 14. Germline CDR1 is SGHAT and CDR2 is FQNNGV. DNA for the CDR3: TGTGCCAGCAGCTTAGATCGGTTGGGGCCAGCGGGGGGGAGTGAGCAGTTCTTC. Translation: CASSLDRLGPAGGSEQFF.

The chain couples TRBV6-5 to TRBJ2-7; maybe TRBD2 (5 bases). Per germline, CDR1 MNHEY and CDR2 SVGAGI. This CDR3 is built from 15 residues. V dropped 5 bases and J dropped 2 bases, with 16 bases sitting between them. For the CDR3, the DNA is TGTGCCAGCAGTCCCGCCTCGGGGTACCCCTACGAGCAGTACTTC. This gives the protein CASSPASGYPYEQYF.